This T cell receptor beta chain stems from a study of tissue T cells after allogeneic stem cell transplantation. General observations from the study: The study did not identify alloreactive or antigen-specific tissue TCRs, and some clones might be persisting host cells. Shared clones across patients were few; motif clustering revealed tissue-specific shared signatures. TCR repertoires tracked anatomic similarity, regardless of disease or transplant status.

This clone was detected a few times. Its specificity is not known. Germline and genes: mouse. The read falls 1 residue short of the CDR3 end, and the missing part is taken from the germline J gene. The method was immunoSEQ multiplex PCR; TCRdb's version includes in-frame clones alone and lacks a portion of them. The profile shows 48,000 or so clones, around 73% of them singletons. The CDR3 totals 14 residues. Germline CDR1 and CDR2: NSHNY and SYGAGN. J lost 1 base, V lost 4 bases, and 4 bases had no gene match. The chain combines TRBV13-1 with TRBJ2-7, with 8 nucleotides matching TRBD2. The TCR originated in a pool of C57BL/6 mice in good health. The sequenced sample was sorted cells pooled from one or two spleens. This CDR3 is CASSLDWGSYEQYF. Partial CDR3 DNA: TGTGCCAGCAGTCTCGACTGGGGATCCTATGAACAGTAC.